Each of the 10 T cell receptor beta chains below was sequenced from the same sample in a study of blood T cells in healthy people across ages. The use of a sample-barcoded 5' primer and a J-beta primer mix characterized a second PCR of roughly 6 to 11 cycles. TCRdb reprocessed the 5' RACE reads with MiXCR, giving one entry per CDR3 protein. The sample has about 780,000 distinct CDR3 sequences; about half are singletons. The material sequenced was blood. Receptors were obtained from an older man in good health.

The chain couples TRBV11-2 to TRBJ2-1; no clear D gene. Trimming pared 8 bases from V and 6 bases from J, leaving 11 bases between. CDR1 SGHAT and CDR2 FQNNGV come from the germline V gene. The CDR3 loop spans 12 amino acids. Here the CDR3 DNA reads TGTGCCAGCGGCCGACTGGGCAATGAGCAGTTCTTC. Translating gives CASGRLGNEQFF.

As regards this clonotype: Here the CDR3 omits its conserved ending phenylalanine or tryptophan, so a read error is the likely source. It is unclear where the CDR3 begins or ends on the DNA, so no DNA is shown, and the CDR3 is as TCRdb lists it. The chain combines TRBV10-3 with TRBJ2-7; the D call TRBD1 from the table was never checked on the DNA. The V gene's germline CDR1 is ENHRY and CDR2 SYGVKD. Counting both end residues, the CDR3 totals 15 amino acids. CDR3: CAIERDRGQATSSTS.

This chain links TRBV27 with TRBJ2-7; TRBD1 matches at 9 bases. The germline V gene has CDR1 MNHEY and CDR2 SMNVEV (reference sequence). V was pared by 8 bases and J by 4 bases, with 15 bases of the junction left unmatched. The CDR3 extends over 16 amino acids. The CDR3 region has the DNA TGTGCCAGCCAAACAGGGACAGGGAGGGGTTTTTACGAGCAGTACTTC. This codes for CASQTGTGRGFYEQYF.

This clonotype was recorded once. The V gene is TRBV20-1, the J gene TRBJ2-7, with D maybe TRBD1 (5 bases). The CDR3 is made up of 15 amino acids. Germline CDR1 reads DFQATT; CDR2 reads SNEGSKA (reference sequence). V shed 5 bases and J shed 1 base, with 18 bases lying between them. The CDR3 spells CSAADSKRQSYEQYF. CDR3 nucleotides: TGCAGTGCTGCCGACTCGAAGCGACAGTCCTACGAGCAGTACTTC.

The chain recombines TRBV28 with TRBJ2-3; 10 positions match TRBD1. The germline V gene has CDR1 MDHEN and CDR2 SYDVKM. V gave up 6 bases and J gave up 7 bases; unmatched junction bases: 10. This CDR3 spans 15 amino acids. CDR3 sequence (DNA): TGTGCCAGCAGACCCTCCGGGACAGGGGTACATACGCAGTATTTT. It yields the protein CASRPSGTGVHTQYF.

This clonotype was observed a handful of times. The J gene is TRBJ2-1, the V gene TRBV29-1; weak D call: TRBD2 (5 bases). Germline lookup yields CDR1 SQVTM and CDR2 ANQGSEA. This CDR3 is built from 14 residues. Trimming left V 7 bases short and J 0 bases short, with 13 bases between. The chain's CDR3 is CSASRTGSYNEQFF. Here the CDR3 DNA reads TGCAGCGCATCCAGGACTGGCTCCTACAATGAGCAGTTCTTC.

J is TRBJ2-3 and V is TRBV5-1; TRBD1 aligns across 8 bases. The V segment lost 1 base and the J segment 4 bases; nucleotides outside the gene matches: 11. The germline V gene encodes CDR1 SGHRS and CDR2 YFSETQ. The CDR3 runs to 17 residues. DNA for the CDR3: TGCGCCAGCAGCTTGCCGAGGACAGGGACATCCCCAGATACGCAGTATTTT. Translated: CASSLPRTGTSPDTQYF. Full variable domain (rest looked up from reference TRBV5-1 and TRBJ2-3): KAGVTQTPRYLIKTRGQQVTLSCSPISGHRSVSWYQQTPGQGLQFLFEYFSETQRNKGNFPGRFSGRQFSNSRSEMNVSTLELGDSALYLCASSLPRTGTSPDTQYFGPGTRLTVL.

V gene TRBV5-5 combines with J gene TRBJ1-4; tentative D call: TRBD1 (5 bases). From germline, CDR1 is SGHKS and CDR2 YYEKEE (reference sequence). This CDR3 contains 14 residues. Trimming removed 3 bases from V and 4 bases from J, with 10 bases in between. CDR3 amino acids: CASSWAGGNEKLFF. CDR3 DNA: TGTGCCAGCAGCTGGGCCGGGGGTAATGAAAAACTGTTTTTT.

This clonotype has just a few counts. CDR3 sequence: CASSLSGYYGYTF. CDR3 DNA sequence: TGTGCCAGCAGCTTATCGGGGTACTATGGCTACACCTTC. The gene calls are TRBV7-9 and TRBJ1-2; D is ambiguous. The CDR3 has 13 amino acids. V was pared by 2 bases and J by 3 bases, with 7 bases between. Germline loops: CDR1 SEHNR, CDR2 FQNEAQ (reference sequence).

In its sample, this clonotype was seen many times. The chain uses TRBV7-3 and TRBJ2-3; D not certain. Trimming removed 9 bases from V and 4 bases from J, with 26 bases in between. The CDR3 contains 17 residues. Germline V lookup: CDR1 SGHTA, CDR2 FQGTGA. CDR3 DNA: TGTGCCAGTAGCACGGGCTTCGAGAGGTACTCACCAGATACGCAGTATTTT. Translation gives CASSTGFERYSPDTQYF.